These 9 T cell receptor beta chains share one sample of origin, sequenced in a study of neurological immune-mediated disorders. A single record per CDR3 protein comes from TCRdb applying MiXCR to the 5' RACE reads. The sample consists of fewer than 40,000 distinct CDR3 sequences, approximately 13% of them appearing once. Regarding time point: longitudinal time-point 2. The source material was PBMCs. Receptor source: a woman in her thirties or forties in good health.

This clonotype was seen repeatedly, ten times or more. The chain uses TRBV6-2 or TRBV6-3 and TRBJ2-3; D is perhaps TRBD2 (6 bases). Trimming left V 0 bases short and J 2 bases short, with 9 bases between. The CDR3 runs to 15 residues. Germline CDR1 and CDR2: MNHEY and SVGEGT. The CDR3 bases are TGTGCCAGCAGTTACTCGGCGGGGAACACAGATACGCAGTATTTT. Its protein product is CASSYSAGNTDTQYF.

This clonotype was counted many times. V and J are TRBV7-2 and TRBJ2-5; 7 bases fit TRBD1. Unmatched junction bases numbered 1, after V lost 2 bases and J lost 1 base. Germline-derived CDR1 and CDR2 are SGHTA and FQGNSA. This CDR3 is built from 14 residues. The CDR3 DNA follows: TGTGCCAGCAGCTTATGGACAGGCCAAGAGACCCAGTACTTC. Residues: CASSLWTGQETQYF.

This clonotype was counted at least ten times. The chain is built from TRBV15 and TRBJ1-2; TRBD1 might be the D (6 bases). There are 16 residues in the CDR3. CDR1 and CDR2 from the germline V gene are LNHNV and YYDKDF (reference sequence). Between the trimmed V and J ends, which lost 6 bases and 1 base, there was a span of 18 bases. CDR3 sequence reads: CATSDLLDSVNYGYTF. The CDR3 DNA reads TGTGCCACCAGTGACCTTTTGGACAGTGTTAACTATGGCTACACCTTC. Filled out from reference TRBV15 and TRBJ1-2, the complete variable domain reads DAMVIQNPRYQVTQFGKPVTLSCSQTLNHNVMYWYQQKSSQAPKLLFHYYDKDFNNEADTPDNFQSRRPNTSFCFLDIRSPGLGDTAMYLCATSDLLDSVNYGYTFGSGTRLTVV.

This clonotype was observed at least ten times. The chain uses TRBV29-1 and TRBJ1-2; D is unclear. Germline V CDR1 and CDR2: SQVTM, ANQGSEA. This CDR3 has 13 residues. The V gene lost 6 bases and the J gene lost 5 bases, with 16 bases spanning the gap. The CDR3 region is CSVERPRRYGYTF. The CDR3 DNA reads TGCAGCGTAGAGCGACCCCGCCGGTATGGCTACACCTTC.

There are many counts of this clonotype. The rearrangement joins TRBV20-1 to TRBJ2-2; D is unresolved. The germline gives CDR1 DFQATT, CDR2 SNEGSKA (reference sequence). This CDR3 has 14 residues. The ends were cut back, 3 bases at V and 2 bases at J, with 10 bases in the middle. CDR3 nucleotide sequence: TGCAGTGCTAGTAAACCAGGAAACACCGGGGAGCTGTTTTTT. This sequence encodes CSASKPGNTGELFF.

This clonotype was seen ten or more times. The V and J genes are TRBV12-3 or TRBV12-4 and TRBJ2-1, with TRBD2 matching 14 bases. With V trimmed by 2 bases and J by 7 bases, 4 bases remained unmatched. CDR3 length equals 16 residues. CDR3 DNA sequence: TGTGCCAGCAGTTTACCGGGACTAGCGGGGGTGAATGAGCAGTTCTTC. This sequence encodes CASSLPGLAGVNEQFF.

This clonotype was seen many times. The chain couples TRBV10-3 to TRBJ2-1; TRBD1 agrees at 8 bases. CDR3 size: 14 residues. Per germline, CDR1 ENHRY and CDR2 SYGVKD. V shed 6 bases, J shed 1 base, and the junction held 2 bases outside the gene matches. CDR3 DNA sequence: TGTGCCATCAGCGGACAGGGTTCCTACAATGAGCAGTTCTTC. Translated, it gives CAISGQGSYNEQFF.

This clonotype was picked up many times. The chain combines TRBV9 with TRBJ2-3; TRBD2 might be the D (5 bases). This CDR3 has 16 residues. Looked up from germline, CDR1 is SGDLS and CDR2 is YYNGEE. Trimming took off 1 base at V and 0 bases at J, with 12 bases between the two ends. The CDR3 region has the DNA TGTGCCAGCAGCGTAATGGCGGGCCATAGCACAGATACGCAGTATTTT. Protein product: CASSVMAGHSTDTQYF.

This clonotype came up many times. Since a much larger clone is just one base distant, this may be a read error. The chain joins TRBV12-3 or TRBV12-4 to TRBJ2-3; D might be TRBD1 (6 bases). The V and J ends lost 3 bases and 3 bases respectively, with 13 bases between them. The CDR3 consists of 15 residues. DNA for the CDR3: TGTGCCAGCAGTTTCACCGCAGGGGTGACAGATACGCAGTATTTT. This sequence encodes CASSFTAGVTDTQYF.